This T cell receptor beta chain was observed in a study of radiotherapy plus CTLA-4 blockade in lung cancer. Overall study results and limits: Clones of tumor-derived TCRs expanded in blood after radiotherapy plus ipilimumab.

On this clone: Antigen specificity is unknown.

The table came from immunoSEQ multiplex PCR; TCRdb's copy has only in-frame clones and leaves some out. The sample includes approximately 82,000 clones, about four fifths of them seen just once. The length of the CDR3 is 14 residues. V trimming: 2 bases; J trimming: 6 bases; junction bases outside the gene matches: 6. CDR1 and CDR2 (germline): MNHNY, SVGAGI (reference sequence). The receptor's source is a human donor with non-small cell lung cancer that progressed on radiotherapy plus ipilimumab. This material consisted of peripheral blood, taken from a patient treated with radiotherapy plus ipilimumab. The chain employs TRBV6-6 and TRBJ2-7; 8 bases match TRBD1. The CDR3 nucleotides are TGTGCCAGCAGTTACGGACAGGGTGCATTCGAGCAGTACTTC. This sequence encodes CASSYGQGAFEQYF.